This note documents a single T cell receptor beta chain sequence. What it recognizes is unknown. This entry comes from a study of shared clonotypes between healthy human individuals. Looking at the study overall: The composition of the donors was a couple of women and a few men aged 18 to 49. Notes on the study in general: Several donors showed sharing of approximately 5% of naive CD4 clonotypes. Relative to clonotypes present in all four donors, those not shared had lower generation probabilities.

Only in-frame clones appear in the TCRdb table, and some are missing; sequencing was by immunoSEQ multiplex PCR. Of nearly 600,000 clones listed, 95% to 96% are singletons. The CDR3 covers 15 residues. CDR1 is SGHRS, CDR2 YFSETQ, per germline. V lost 0 bases and J lost 7; bases outside the gene matches: 6. Naivety among CD8 cells was defined by CD45RO negativity and positive CCR7 selection, thereby excluding terminally differentiated effector memory CD45RA+ cells. Input material: naive CD8+ T cells sorted from blood. This TCR was sampled from a woman in her twenties or thirties in good health. The chain links TRBV5-1 to TRBJ2-1, with TRBD1 matching 8 bases. The CDR3 here is CASSLEAGGLNEQFF. The CDR3 coding sequence is TGCGCCAGCAGCTTGGAGGCAGGGGGCTTGAATGAGCAGTTCTTC.